The 17 T cell receptor beta chains below all came from one sample that was sequenced in a study of graft-versus-host responses after intestinal transplantation. The repertoire was sequenced with immunoSEQ multiplex PCR; TCRdb's copy has only in-frame clones and lacks some. Here the sample spans roughly 70,000 clones, 75% to 90% being singletons. Antigens of these TCRs are unknown. The source material was unstimulated CD4+ T cells sorted from spleen or lymph node cells, sampled before transplant. The receptors here all came from a human donor who was the organ donor for an intestinal transplant.

This sequence joins TRBV5-8 and TRBJ2-4; TRBD2 might be the D (6 bases). Trimming pared 4 bases from V and 2 bases from J, leaving 13 bases between. Germline CDR1 and CDR2: SGHTS and YDEGEE. CDR3 length equals 15 residues. In DNA form, the CDR3 reads TGTGCCAGCAGCCGACGGACTACAACCAAAAACATTCAGTACTTC. It translates to CASSRRTTTKNIQYF.

This clone came up once. The chain uses TRBV2 and TRBJ1-2; D ambiguous. The CDR3 extends over 13 amino acids. CDR1 is SNHLY, CDR2 FYNNEI, per germline. V shed 3 bases and J shed 2 bases, with 7 bases lying between them. The CDR3 nucleotides are TGTGCCAGCAGTGACGGCGGAAACTATGGCTACACCTTC. This translates into CASSDGGNYGYTF.

V usage is TRBV30 and J usage is TRBJ1-1; a possible D gene is TRBD1 (6 bases). Germline assignment: CDR1 GTSNPN and CDR2 SVGIG (reference sequence). Trimming stripped 2 bases from V and 5 bases from J, with 12 bases between. CDR3 length: 13 amino acids. CDR3 amino acids: CAWSQGRGTEAFF. DNA of the CDR3: TGTGCCTGGAGTCAGGGGAGGGGAACTGAAGCTTTCTTT.

The chain recombines TRBV5-1 with TRBJ2-1; D remains ambiguous. This CDR3 comprises 15 residues. Germline V gene lookup returns CDR1 SGHRS and CDR2 YFSETQ. Trimming left V 0 bases short and J 6 bases short, with 13 bases between. Written as DNA, the CDR3 is TGCGCCAGCAGCTTGGAGTCAGGCTGGGCCAATGAGCAGTTCTTC. This encodes CASSLESGWANEQFF.

The genes are TRBV2 and TRBJ2-5; the D gene is possibly TRBD2 (8 bases). The CDR3 totals 14 residues. Germline V gene lookup returns CDR1 SNHLY and CDR2 FYNNEI. Trimming pared 5 bases from V and 5 bases from J, leaving 15 bases between. CDR3 loop: CASSNRGLGETQYF. CDR3 coding DNA: TGTGCCAGCAGTAACAGGGGACTAGGGGAGACCCAGTACTTC.

The chain employs TRBV9 and TRBJ2-3; D is unclear. The V gene's germline CDR1 is SGDLS and CDR2 YYNGEE. The CDR3 contains 14 residues. Deletions cut 4 bases from V and 1 base from J, with 10 bases between. Written as DNA, the CDR3 is TGTGCCAGCAGCCCTTCAGTGGGCACAGATACGCAGTATTTT. As protein: CASSPSVGTDTQYF. Combining the CDR3 with reference TRBV9 and TRBJ2-3 gives the whole variable domain DSGVTQTPKHLITATGQRVTLRCSPRSGDLSVYWYQQSLDQGLQFLIQYYNGEERAKGNILERFSAQQFPDLHSELNLSSLELGDSALYFCASSPSVGTDTQYFGPGTRLTVL.

V is TRBV19 and J is TRBJ2-5, with 9 positions matching TRBD2. CDR3 length equals 14 residues. Trimming cost V 4 bases and J 5 bases; bases outside gene matches: 5. Germline CDR1 LNHDA, CDR2 SQIVND (reference sequence). CDR3 sequence: CASSSGGAAETQYF. The CDR3 nucleotides read TGTGCCAGTAGTAGCGGGGGGGCCGCGGAGACCCAGTACTTC.

In its sample, this clone was seen once. The V call is TRBV2, the J call TRBJ1-6; TRBD1 matches 7 bases. This CDR3 region has 18 residues. Unmatched junction bases numbered 16, after V lost 2 bases and J lost 9 bases. Germline-derived CDR1 and CDR2 are SNHLY and FYNNEI. CDR3 sequence reads: CASSETYPRGVGSSPLHF. The CDR3 coding sequence is TGTGCCAGCAGTGAAACCTACCCCAGGGGGGTAGGGAGTTCACCCCTCCACTTT.

The chain couples TRBV6-5 to TRBJ2-7, with 9 positions matching TRBD1. Looked up from germline, CDR1 is MNHEY and CDR2 is SVGAGI. V lost 7 bases, J lost 7 bases, and 8 bases stayed unmatched. There are 13 residues in the CDR3. CDR3 protein: CASKRTGDGEQYV. CDR3 sequence (DNA): TGTGCCAGCAAAAGGACAGGGGATGGTGAGCAGTACGTC.

Only one count was recorded for this clone. This chain's CDR3 is CSVVLGTVGYTF. The CDR3 DNA sequence: TGCAGCGTGGTACTTGGCACAGTTGGCTACACCTTC. V gene TRBV29-1 combines with J gene TRBJ1-2; D not resolved. Germline V gives CDR1 SQVTM, CDR2 ANQGSEA. The CDR3 loop spans 12 amino acids. V lost 6 bases and J lost 7, with 15 bases in between.

CDR3 sequence (DNA): TGTGCCAGCAAGGCGGGGATACACTCTGGAAACACCATATATTTT. It specifies CASKAGIHSGNTIYF. The V gene is TRBV27, the J gene TRBJ1-3; D is unclear. Trimming left V 7 bases short and J 0 bases short, with 13 bases between. The V gene's germline CDR1 is MNHEY and CDR2 SMNVEV (reference sequence). CDR3 size: 15 residues.

J is TRBJ1-2 and V is TRBV27; D unclear. The CDR3 is 15 residues long. In germline, CDR1 is MNHEY, CDR2 SMNVEV (reference sequence). Trimming took 3 bases from V and 4 from J, leaving 15 bases between them. CDR3 nucleotides: TGTGCCAGCAGTTTTGCGGTCGGGAAGACCTATGGCTACACCTTC. This translates into CASSFAVGKTYGYTF.

The CDR3 DNA follows: TGTGCCAGCAGCTTAGATGGAGCGGGGGGATCTGCGGGGGATACGCAGTATTTT. Residues: CASSLDGAGGSAGDTQYF. The rearrangement uses TRBV7-9 and TRBJ2-3; 9 nucleotides match TRBD2. Trimming at V came to 1 base and at J to 6 bases, leaving 14 bases not matched to a gene. CDR1 SEHNR and CDR2 FQNEAQ come from the germline V gene (reference sequence). The CDR3 runs to 18 residues.

The V and J genes are TRBV5-1 and TRBJ2-1, with D maybe TRBD2 (5 bases). The germline V gene encodes CDR1 SGHRS and CDR2 YFSETQ. The CDR3 has 15 amino acids. V lost 3 bases, J lost 5 bases, and 15 bases lay in between. CDR3 sequence (DNA): TGCGCCAGCAGCTCGGGAAAGTCGACCAACAATGAGCAGTTCTTC. Translating it yields CASSSGKSTNNEQFF.

The V and J genes are TRBV18 and TRBJ2-3, with D possibly matching TRBD1 (5 bases). The CDR3 consists of 13 residues. Deletions cut 0 bases from V and 4 bases from J, with 5 bases between. Germline values: CDR1 KGHSH, CDR2 LQKENI. For the CDR3, the DNA is TGTGCCAGCTCACCACCGGGGCCAGATACGCAGTATTTT. Translation gives CASSPPGPDTQYF.

The rearrangement joins TRBV18 to TRBJ1-1; D may be TRBD1 (5 bases). The germline V gene encodes CDR1 KGHSH and CDR2 LQKENI. The CDR3 contains 14 residues. V shed 2 bases and J shed 1 base, with 8 bases lying between them. The CDR3 DNA sequence: TGTGCCAGCTCACCATTACAGGAGAACACTGAAGCTTTCTTT. Protein sequence: CASSPLQENTEAFF.

The rearrangement links TRBV13 to TRBJ2-3; 8 bases line up with TRBD2. This CDR3 has 16 residues. Germline CDR1 and CDR2: PRHDT and FYEKMQ (reference sequence). Trimming took 5 bases from V and 5 from J; bases not matched to a gene: 12. The CDR3 sequence is CASSRGGRGRRDTQYF. The CDR3 nucleotides are TGTGCCAGCAGCCGCGGGGGGCGTGGGAGACGAGATACGCAGTATTTT.